The 14 T cell receptor beta chains reported below all come from one sample, sequenced in a study of blood T cell repertoires in COVID-19. Using immunoSEQ multiplex PCR, the repertoire was profiled, and TCRdb retains in-frame clones only, with some absent. The table includes 300,000 to 350,000 clones, roughly 90% detected once. The sequencing sample was made of peripheral blood. The receptors stem from a woman in her sixties with COVID-19, enrolled during active disease.

The rearrangement uses TRBV7-9 and TRBJ1-1, with 9 bases aligning to TRBD1. Germline assignment: CDR1 SEHNR and CDR2 FQNEAQ (reference sequence). Losses at the gene ends were 5 bases for V and 1 base for J; bases not matched to a gene: 2. CDR3 length equals 14 residues. The CDR3 loop reads CASSEDRGNTEAFF. CDR3 coding DNA: TGTGCCAGCAGCGAGGACAGGGGGAACACTGAAGCTTTCTTT.

The chain uses TRBV7-2 and TRBJ2-5; D uncertain. V was clipped by 5 bases and J by 1 base, with 14 bases between them. CDR1 and CDR2 from the germline V gene are SGHTA and FQGNSA. This CDR3 comprises 15 residues. The CDR3 DNA sequence: TGTGCCAGCAGCCAGAGGCGGCGTACCCAAGAGACCCAGTACTTC. This encodes CASSQRRRTQETQYF.

This rearrangement joins TRBV6-5 to TRBJ1-5, with D possibly matching TRBD1 (6 bases). Germline V gives CDR1 MNHEY, CDR2 SVGAGI. The CDR3 loop spans 13 amino acids. The V end was cut by 6 bases, the J end by 7 bases, with 13 bases between. CDR3 DNA sequence: TGTGCCAGCAGCCTCGGGGGGCGACAGCCCCAGCATTTT. Encoded protein: CASSLGGRQPQHF.

The chain employs TRBV14 and TRBJ1-1, with a weak D call TRBD1 (5 bases). Germline V lookup: CDR1 SGHDN, CDR2 FVKESK. The length of the CDR3 is 14 residues. V was trimmed by 4 bases and J by 4 bases, leaving 13 bases between them. The CDR3 sequence is CASSPQGYGTEAFF. In nucleotides, the CDR3 is TGTGCCAGCAGCCCCCAGGGATACGGCACTGAAGCTTTCTTT. The whole variable domain, filled in from reference TRBV14 and TRBJ1-1, reads EAGVTQFPSHSVIEKGQTVTLRCDPISGHDNLYWYRRVMGKEIKFLLHFVKESKQDESGMPNNRFLAERTGGTYSTLKVQPAELEDSGVYFCASSPQGYGTEAFFGQGTRLTVV.

DNA for the CDR3: TGTGCCAGCAGAGGAGCAGGGTCTTCGTCCTACGAGCAGTACTTC. Its translation is CASRGAGSSSYEQYF. This chain links TRBV28 with TRBJ2-7; TRBD1 is a possible D gene (5 bases). The V end lost 6 bases, the J end lost 1 base, and 16 bases lay between the germline ends. Germline V gene data show CDR1 as MDHEN and CDR2 as SYDVKM. The CDR3 is 15 residues long.

The chain links TRBV5-1 to TRBJ2-7; the D gene is possibly TRBD2 (6 bases). Germline loops: CDR1 SGHRS, CDR2 YFSETQ. V lost 4 bases and J 2 bases, leaving 16 bases between the germline ends. CDR3 size: 15 residues. CDR3 nucleotide sequence: TGCGCCAGCAGCCCTTCCCGCGGGGAGACCTACGAGCAGTACTTC. Residues: CASSPSRGETYEQYF.

This chain links TRBV4-1 with TRBJ1-1; TRBD1 aligns across 8 bases. In germline, CDR1 is MGHRA, CDR2 YSYEKL. V lost 9 bases and J lost 3; bases outside the gene matches: 6. CDR3 length: 13 amino acids. DNA of the CDR3: TGCGCCAGTCAGCAACAGGGGGACACTGAAGCTTTCTTT. As protein: CASQQQGDTEAFF.

The V call is TRBV2, the J call TRBJ2-7, with D hard to call. This CDR3 has 14 amino acids. Trimming cost V 4 bases and J 2 bases, with 12 bases left between them. Germline V gene data show CDR1 as SNHLY and CDR2 as FYNNEI. CDR3 sequence reads: CASSAREVTYEQYF. Written as DNA, the CDR3 is TGTGCCAGCAGTGCGCGCGAGGTAACCTACGAGCAGTACTTC.

The chain uses TRBV27 and TRBJ1-1; unclear D gene. CDR1 and CDR2 (germline): MNHEY, SMNVEV (reference sequence). V was trimmed by 7 bases and J by 0 bases, leaving 18 bases between them. The CDR3 loop spans 16 amino acids. This CDR3 reads CASTREGGGMNTEAFF. The CDR3 nucleotides read TGTGCCAGCACCCGAGAGGGTGGAGGGATGAACACTGAAGCTTTCTTT.

The V gene is TRBV3-1 (or the pseudogene TRBV3-2), the J gene TRBJ1-6; TRBD1 is a possible D gene (5 bases). Germline CDR1 is LGHDT and CDR2 is YNNKEL (reference sequence). V was cut by 1 base and J by 8 bases, with 15 bases left in between. The CDR3 is 16 amino acids. Here the CDR3 reads CASSQAYPQGHSPLHF. The CDR3 region has the DNA TGTGCCAGCAGCCAAGCCTACCCGCAGGGCCATTCACCCCTCCACTTT.

CDR3 residues: CASPPWGRKDTQYF. The CDR3 coding sequence is TGCGCCAGCCCCCCGTGGGGGCGGAAAGATACGCAGTATTTT. This chain uses TRBV5-1 with TRBJ2-3, with D tentatively TRBD1 (6 bases). This CDR3 is built from 14 residues. V shed 7 bases and J shed 5 bases, with 17 bases lying between them. Germline CDR1 is SGHRS and CDR2 is YFSETQ.

The rearrangement joins TRBV27 to TRBJ2-5, with a tentative D call TRBD1 (5 bases). CDR1 is MNHEY and CDR2 is SMNVEV in the germline V gene (reference sequence). This CDR3 has 13 amino acids. The germline V and J ends were trimmed by 5 bases and 4 bases, with 11 bases remaining between them. CDR3 sequence: CASSPRVAETQYF. The CDR3 bases are TGTGCCAGCAGTCCCAGGGTGGCAGAGACCCAGTACTTC.

Here the CDR3 reads CASSPGEAVNTEAFF. In DNA form, the CDR3 reads TGTGCCAGTAGCCCCGGAGAGGCCGTGAACACTGAAGCTTTCTTT. The chain couples TRBV19 to TRBJ1-1; no clear D gene. The CDR3 has 15 residues. The germline V gene has CDR1 LNHDA and CDR2 SQIVND (reference sequence). V shed 6 bases and J shed 0 bases, with 14 bases lying between them.

The chain recombines TRBV18 with TRBJ2-7; 7 nucleotides match TRBD1. Germline-derived CDR1 and CDR2 are KGHSH and LQKENI. The CDR3 has 15 amino acids. V was pared by 3 bases and J by 4 bases, with 9 bases of the junction left unmatched. CDR3 in DNA: TGTGCCAGCTCACCGGTAGAGGGGGCGGTTTACGAGCAGTACTTC. Residues: CASSPVEGAVYEQYF.